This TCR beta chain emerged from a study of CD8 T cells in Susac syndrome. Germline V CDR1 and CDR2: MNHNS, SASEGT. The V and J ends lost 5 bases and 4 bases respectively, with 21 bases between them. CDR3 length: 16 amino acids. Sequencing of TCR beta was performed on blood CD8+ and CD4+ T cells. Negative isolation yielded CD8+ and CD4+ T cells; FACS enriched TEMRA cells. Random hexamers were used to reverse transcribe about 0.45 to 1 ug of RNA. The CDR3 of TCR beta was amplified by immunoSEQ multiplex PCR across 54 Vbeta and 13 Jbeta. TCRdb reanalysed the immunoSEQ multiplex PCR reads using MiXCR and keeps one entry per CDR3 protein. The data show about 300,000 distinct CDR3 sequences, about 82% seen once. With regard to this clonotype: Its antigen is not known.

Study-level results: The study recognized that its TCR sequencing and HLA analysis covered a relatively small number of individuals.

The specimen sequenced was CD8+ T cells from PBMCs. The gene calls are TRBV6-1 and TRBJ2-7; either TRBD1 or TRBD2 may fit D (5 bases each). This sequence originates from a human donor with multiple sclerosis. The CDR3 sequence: CASSRDGYTVSYEQYF. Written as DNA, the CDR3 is TGTGCCAGCAGTCGGGACGGATACACCGTTTCATACGAGCAGTACTTC.